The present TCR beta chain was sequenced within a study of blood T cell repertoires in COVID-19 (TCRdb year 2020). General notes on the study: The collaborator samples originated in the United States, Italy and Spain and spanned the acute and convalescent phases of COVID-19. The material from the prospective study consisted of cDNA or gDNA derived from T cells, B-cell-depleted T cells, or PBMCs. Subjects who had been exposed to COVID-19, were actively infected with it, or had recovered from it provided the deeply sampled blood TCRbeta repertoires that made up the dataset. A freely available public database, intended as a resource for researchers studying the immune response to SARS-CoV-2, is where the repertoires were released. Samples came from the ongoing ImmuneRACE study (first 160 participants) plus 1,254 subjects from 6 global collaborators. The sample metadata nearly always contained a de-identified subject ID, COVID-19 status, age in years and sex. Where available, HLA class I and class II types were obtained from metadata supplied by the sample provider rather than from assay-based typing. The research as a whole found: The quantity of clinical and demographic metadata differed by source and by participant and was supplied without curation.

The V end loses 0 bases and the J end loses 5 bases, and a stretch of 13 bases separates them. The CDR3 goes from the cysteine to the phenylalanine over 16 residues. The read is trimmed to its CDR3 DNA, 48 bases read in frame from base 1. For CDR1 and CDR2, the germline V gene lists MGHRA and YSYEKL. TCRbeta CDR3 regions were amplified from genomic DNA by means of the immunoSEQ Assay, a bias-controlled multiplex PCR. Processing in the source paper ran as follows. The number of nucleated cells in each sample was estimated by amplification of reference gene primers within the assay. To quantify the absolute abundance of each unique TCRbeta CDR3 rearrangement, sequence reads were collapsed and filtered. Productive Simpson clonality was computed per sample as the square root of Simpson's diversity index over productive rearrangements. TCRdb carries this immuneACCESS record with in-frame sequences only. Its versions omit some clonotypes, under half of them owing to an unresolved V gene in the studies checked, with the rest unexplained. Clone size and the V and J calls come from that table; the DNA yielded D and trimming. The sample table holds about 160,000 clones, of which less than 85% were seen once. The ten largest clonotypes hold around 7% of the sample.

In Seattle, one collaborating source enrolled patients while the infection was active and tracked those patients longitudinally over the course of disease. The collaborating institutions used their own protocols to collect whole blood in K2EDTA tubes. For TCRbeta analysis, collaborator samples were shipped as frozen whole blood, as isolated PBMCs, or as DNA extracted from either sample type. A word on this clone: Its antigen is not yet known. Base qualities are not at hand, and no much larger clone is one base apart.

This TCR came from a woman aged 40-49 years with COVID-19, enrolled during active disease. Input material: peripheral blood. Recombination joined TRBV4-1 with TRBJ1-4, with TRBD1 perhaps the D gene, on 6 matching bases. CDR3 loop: CASSQDRQAMNEKLFF. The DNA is TGCGCCAGCAGCCAAGATAGACAGGCGATGAATGAAAAACTGTTTTTT.